This T cell receptor beta chain emerged from a study of blood T cell repertoires in COVID-19. Study-wide background: In each case, the material was cDNA or gDNA derived from T cells, B-cell-depleted T cells, or PBMCs.

CDR3 length equals 15 residues. This clone occurred once. Repertoires were generated with immunoSEQ multiplex PCR, while TCRdb's copy carries only in-frame clones and drops some. The table lists about 400,000 clones, around 90% of them singletons. Sequenced input: PBMCs or T cells enriched from blood (not recorded which). This TCR derives from a woman aged 40 to 49 with acute COVID-19. This chain joins TRBV12-2 and TRBJ1-4; TRBD1, the table's D call, was not compared with the DNA. TRBV12-2 is tagged as a pseudogene. The CDR3 loop reads CASRQTTNYRAKLFF. CDR3 nucleotide sequence: TGTGCAAGTCGCCAAACCACCAACTACAGGGCAAAACTGTTTTTT.